This TCR beta chain was documented in a study of blood T cell repertoires in COVID-19. Study information: Samples came from the United States, Italy and Spain, spanning acute and convalescent COVID-19. From T cells, B-cell-depleted T cells, or PBMCs came the material, which was cDNA or gDNA.

Per the original data handling: The assay estimated nucleated cells by amplifying reference gene primers. Data came from immunoSEQ multiplex PCR; TCRdb stores just in-frame clones and leaves some out. V, J and clone size were drawn from that table, and D and trimming were deduced from the DNA. The sample holds 150,000 to 200,000 clones, 70% to 80% seen once. Patients at the Seattle site were enrolled during active infection and followed longitudinally. From germline, CDR1 is SGHNT and CDR2 YYREEE (reference sequence). The CDR3 is made up of 15 amino acids. V was clipped by 5 bases and J by 4 bases, with 13 bases between them.

The specimen was peripheral blood. This chain joins TRBV5-4 and TRBJ2-6; TRBD2 is a possible D gene (6 bases). The source of this sequence is a middle-aged woman with COVID-19, enrolled during active disease. CDR3 DNA sequence: TGTGCCAGCAGATTACGGGGGACCGGGGCCAACGTCCTGACTTTC. It encodes CASRLRGTGANVLTF. The whole variable domain, remainder taken from reference TRBV5-4 and TRBJ2-6, is ETGVTQSPTHLIKTRGQQVTLRCSSQSGHNTVSWYQQALGQGPQFIFQYYREEENGRGNFPPRFSGLQFPNYSSELNVNALELDDSALYLCASRLRGTGANVLTFGAGSRLTVL.